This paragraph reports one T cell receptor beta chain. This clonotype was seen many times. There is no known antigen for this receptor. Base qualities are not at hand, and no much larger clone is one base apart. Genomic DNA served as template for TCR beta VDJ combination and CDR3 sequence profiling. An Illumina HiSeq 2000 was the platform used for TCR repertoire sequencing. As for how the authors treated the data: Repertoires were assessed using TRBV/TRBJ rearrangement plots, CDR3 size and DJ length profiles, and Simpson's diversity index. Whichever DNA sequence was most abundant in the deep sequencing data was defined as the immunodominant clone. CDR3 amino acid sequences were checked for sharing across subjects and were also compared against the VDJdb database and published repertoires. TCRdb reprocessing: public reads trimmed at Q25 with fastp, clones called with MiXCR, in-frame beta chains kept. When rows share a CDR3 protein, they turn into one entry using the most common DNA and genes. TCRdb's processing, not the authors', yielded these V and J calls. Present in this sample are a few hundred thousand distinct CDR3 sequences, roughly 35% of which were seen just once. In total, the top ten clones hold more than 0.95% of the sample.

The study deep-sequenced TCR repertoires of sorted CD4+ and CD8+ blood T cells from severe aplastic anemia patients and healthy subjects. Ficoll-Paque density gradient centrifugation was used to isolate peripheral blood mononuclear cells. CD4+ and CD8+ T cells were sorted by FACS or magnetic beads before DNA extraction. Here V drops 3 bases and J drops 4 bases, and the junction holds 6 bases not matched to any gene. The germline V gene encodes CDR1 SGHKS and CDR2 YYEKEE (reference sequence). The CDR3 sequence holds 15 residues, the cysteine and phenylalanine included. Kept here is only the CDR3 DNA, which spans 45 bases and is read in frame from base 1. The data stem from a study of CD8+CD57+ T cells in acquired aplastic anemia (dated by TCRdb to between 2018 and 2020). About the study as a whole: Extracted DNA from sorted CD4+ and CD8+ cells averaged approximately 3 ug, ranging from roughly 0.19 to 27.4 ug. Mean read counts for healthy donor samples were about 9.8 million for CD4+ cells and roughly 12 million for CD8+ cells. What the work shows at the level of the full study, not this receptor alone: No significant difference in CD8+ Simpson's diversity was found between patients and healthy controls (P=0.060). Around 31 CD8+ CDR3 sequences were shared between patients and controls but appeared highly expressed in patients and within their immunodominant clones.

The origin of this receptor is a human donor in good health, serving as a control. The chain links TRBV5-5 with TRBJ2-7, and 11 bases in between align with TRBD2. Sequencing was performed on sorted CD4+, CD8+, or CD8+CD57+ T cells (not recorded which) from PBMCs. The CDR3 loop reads CASSWSTSGKYEQYF. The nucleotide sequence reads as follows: TGTGCCAGCAGCTGGTCGACTAGCGGGAAATACGAGCAGTACTTC.